The entry that follows covers one T cell receptor (beta chain) sequence. The antigen it binds to is not known. No base quality values were provided; no much bigger clone lies one nucleotide off. The sample originates from a study of blood T cell repertoires in COVID-19 (dated by TCRdb to 2020 to 2021). For the wider study: Samples from collaborators originated in the United States, Italy and Spain and spanned both the acute and convalescent phases of COVID-19. Where HLA class I and class II types were available, the types were taken from metadata supplied by the sample provider, not from assay-based typing. Samples were obtained from the ongoing ImmuneRACE study (first 160 participants) and from over 1,000 subjects provided by 6 global collaborators. Deeply sampled blood TCRbeta repertoires from subjects exposed to, actively infected with, or recovered from COVID-19 were included in the dataset. The repertoires were released in a freely available public database meant as a resource for research on the immune response to SARS-CoV-2. The prospective study material was composed of cDNA or gDNA derived from T cells, B-cell-depleted T cells, or PBMCs. Nearly every sample came with metadata listing a de-identified subject ID, COVID-19 status, age in years and sex.

The collaborating institutions used their own protocols to collect whole blood in K2EDTA tubes. For TCRbeta analysis, collaborators shipped samples as frozen whole blood, isolated PBMCs, or DNA extracted from either of those sample types. Taken from cysteine to phenylalanine, the CDR3 has 14 residues. The read is trimmed to its CDR3 DNA, 42 bases read in frame from base 1. Germline trimming: 6 bases from V, 3 bases from J; junction bases outside gene matches: 5. CDR1 and CDR2 are read off the germline V gene as KGHSH and LQKENI. Broader findings and caveats from the paper: How much clinical and demographic metadata was included differed by source and by participant, and the metadata was provided uncurated.

TCRbeta CDR3 regions were amplified from genomic DNA using the immunoSEQ Assay, a bias-controlled multiplex PCR. Per the authors' processing: Nucleated cell counts per sample were estimated from amplification of reference gene primers within the assay. Sequence reads were collapsed and filtered to measure the absolute abundance of every unique TCRbeta CDR3 rearrangement. For each sample, productive Simpson clonality was calculated as the square root of Simpson's diversity index over productive rearrangements. TCRdb retrieved this table from immuneACCESS and kept in-frame rearrangements only. Not all clones are present; in checked studies, unresolved V genes account for under half, and no reason is known for the remainder. Clone size and the V and J calls come from that table; the DNA yielded D and trimming. A total of tens of thousands of clones appear in this sample, approximately 81% of them only once. The biggest ten clones account for around 15% of the sample.

This sequence originates from a human donor in a cohort sampled during active COVID-19. The sequence joins TRBV18 to TRBJ2-5; 9 bases in the junction line up with TRBD2. The material sequenced was peripheral blood. At the DNA level, the sequence is TGTGCCAGCTCGCCGGGACTAGCTGAAGAGACCCAGTACTTC. It translates as CASSPGLAEETQYF.